This T cell receptor (beta chain) was recovered during a study of shared clonotypes between healthy human individuals. Study overall: Three plates each covered CD4 naive and memory; CD8 naive two, CD8 memory one.

Generated by immunoSEQ multiplex PCR, the TCRdb table keeps only in-frame clones and is missing some. In the table there are fewer than 3 million clones, about 90% of which are singletons. Study-level points and caveats: Non-shared clonotypes had lower generation probabilities than those shared by all four donors. Sequencing depth was expected to influence donor clonotype sharing.

In the case of this clone: Its antigen is not known.

Germline V gives CDR1 SGHRS, CDR2 YFSETQ. Trimming cost V 0 bases and J 4 bases; bases outside gene matches: 8. The CDR3 loop spans 16 amino acids. Specimen: naive CD4+ T cells from PBMCs. Subset of the sample: CD45RA+ positively selected. V and J are TRBV5-1 and TRBJ1-1; TRBD1 agrees at 8 bases. The source of this sequence is a man aged 18 to 30 in good health. Some clones in this sample may be carry-over from other donors' samples. This CDR3 reads CASSLAHPTGATEAFF. The CDR3 region has the DNA TGCGCCAGCAGCTTGGCCCACCCGACAGGGGCCACTGAAGCTTTCTTT.